This is a list of T cell receptor beta chains from one sample in a study of memory CD4+ T cells and cytomegalovirus serostatus. The repertoire was sequenced with immunoSEQ multiplex PCR; TCRdb's copy has only in-frame clones and lacks some. The profile shows some 80,000 clones, approximately 84% of them singletons. Sequencing used memory CD4+ T cells from blood. The origin of the receptors is an adult in good health and CMV-seronegative. Each CDR3 is given without its conserved first and last residue. Fields, in order: J gene, V gene, clone size, CDR3 protein. Not all rows give a size; the values are once, few, many and, for expanded clones, a class.

J gene: TRBJ1-1; V gene: TRBV11-1; clone size: -; CDR3 protein: ASSAVGVEAF
J gene: TRBJ2-5; V gene: TRBV2; clone size: once; CDR3 protein: ASGQGLGGTQY
J gene: TRBJ2-3; V gene: TRBV4-3; clone size: few; CDR3 protein: ASSKGLAGVVQDTQY
J gene: TRBJ1-1; V gene: TRBV2; clone size: few; CDR3 protein: ASSGTGATEAF
J gene: TRBJ2-7; V gene: TRBV6-6; clone size: -; CDR3 protein: ASSSESGGSYEQY
J gene: TRBJ2-7; V gene: TRBV4-3; clone size: -; CDR3 protein: ASSQEVKYSYEQY
J gene: TRBJ2-2; V gene: TRBV6-9; clone size: -; CDR3 protein: ASSLDGTGELF
J gene: TRBJ2-2; V gene: TRBV7-3; clone size: -; CDR3 protein: ASTKSGGAGTGELF
J gene: TRBJ2-2; V gene: TRBV19; clone size: -; CDR3 protein: ASSKTTSSGAGELF
J gene: TRBJ1-3; V gene: TRBV30; clone size: -; CDR3 protein: ASNRGTGNTIY
J gene: TRBJ1-1; V gene: TRBV7-2; clone size: -; CDR3 protein: ASRPRTVNTEAF
J gene: TRBJ2-2; V gene: TRBV15; clone size: -; CDR3 protein: ATSYLRGNTGELF
J gene: TRBJ2-5; V gene: TRBV7-6; clone size: many; CDR3 protein: ASSLEGWQETQY
J gene: TRBJ1-1; V gene: TRBV7-2; clone size: -; CDR3 protein: ASSPQRGVTEAF
J gene: TRBJ1-4; V gene: TRBV9; clone size: once; CDR3 protein: ASSPTRQGGKLF
J gene: TRBJ1-2; V gene: TRBV25-1; clone size: few; CDR3 protein: ASSDPGQGAGGYT
J gene: TRBJ2-1; V gene: TRBV5-8; clone size: -; CDR3 protein: ASSLAPTSQGGEQF
J gene: TRBJ1-2; V gene: TRBV28; clone size: few; CDR3 protein: ASARPYGYT
J gene: TRBJ1-2; V gene: TRBV5-1; clone size: -; CDR3 protein: ASSLEGGPNYGYT
J gene: TRBJ1-5; V gene: TRBV27; clone size: -; CDR3 protein: ASSPVMGRNNQPQH
J gene: TRBJ2-1; V gene: TRBV7-2; clone size: -; CDR3 protein: ASSTSGGVDEQF
J gene: TRBJ1-1; V gene: TRBV5-1; clone size: -; CDR3 protein: ASRTGVTGNTEAF
J gene: TRBJ2-2; V gene: TRBV11-1; clone size: -; CDR3 protein: ASSTNGEGELF
J gene: TRBJ1-3; V gene: TRBV14; clone size: -; CDR3 protein: ASSEGAVGGTIY
J gene: TRBJ2-6; V gene: TRBV27; clone size: once; CDR3 protein: ASRQVFSGANVLT
J gene: TRBJ2-3; V gene: TRBV7-8; clone size: -; CDR3 protein: ASSRIPTSGGQSDTQY
J gene: TRBJ1-6; V gene: TRBV7-6; clone size: -; CDR3 protein: ASSSSRGTGYSYNSPLH
J gene: TRBJ2-2; V gene: TRBV6-4; clone size: -; CDR3 protein: ASKETGTVGTGELF
J gene: TRBJ1-1; V gene: TRBV7-9; clone size: -; CDR3 protein: ASSNRQGAAF
J gene: TRBJ1-2; V gene: TRBV27; clone size: -; CDR3 protein: ASSLRGDYYGYT
J gene: TRBJ1-2; V gene: TRBV19; clone size: -; CDR3 protein: ASSMSFLGIVNYGYT
J gene: TRBJ2-7; V gene: TRBV7-9; clone size: -; CDR3 protein: ASSPRGQGGKAY
J gene: TRBJ2-3; V gene: TRBV19; clone size: -; CDR3 protein: ASSIKQGSTDTQY
J gene: TRBJ2-5; V gene: TRBV7-2; clone size: -; CDR3 protein: ASSLARETQY
J gene: TRBJ2-3; V gene: TRBV5-4; clone size: -; CDR3 protein: ASSSPTSGLATWY
J gene: TRBJ1-6; V gene: TRBV11-2; clone size: -; CDR3 protein: ASSLAQGNSPLH
J gene: TRBJ2-3; V gene: TRBV5-1; clone size: -; CDR3 protein: ASSQRQGSVVAQY
J gene: TRBJ2-7; V gene: TRBV12-2; clone size: -; CDR3 protein: ASRLDRGPTREQY
J gene: TRBJ2-4; V gene: TRBV5-6; clone size: -; CDR3 protein: ASSWAPGAGGKNIQY
J gene: TRBJ1-2; V gene: TRBV6-1; clone size: -; CDR3 protein: ASSGVGQGSHGYT
J gene: TRBJ2-7; V gene: TRBV5-4; clone size: -; CDR3 protein: ASSFMTAQREQY
J gene: TRBJ1-4; V gene: TRBV30; clone size: few; CDR3 protein: AWSAQMGREKLF
J gene: TRBJ2-1; V gene: TRBV5-4; clone size: few; CDR3 protein: ASSPSLAGGYNEQF
J gene: TRBJ2-3; V gene: TRBV30; clone size: -; CDR3 protein: AVTGGLISTDTQY
J gene: TRBJ1-1; V gene: TRBV6-4; clone size: -; CDR3 protein: ASSGTGGGMNTEAF
J gene: TRBJ1-2; V gene: TRBV5-4; clone size: -; CDR3 protein: ASSLGDREVGYT
J gene: TRBJ1-1; V gene: TRBV18; clone size: -; CDR3 protein: ASSPGGPEAF
J gene: TRBJ2-5; V gene: TRBV27; clone size: -; CDR3 protein: ASRGDWPQETQY
J gene: TRBJ1-4; V gene: TRBV5-4; clone size: -; CDR3 protein: ASSTTGTGSEKLF